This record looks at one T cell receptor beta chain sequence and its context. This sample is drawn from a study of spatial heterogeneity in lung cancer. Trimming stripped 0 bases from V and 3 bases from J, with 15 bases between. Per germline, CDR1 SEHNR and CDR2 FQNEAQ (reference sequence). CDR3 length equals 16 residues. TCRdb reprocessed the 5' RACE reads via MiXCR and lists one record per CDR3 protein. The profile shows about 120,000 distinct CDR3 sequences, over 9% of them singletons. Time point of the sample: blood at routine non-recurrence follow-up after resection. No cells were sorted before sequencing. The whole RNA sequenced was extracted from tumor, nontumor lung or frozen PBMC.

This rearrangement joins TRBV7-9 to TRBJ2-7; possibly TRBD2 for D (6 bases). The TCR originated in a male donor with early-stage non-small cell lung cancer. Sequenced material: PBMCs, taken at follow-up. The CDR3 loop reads CASSLAGGVVGYEQYF. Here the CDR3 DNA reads TGTGCCAGCAGCTTAGCCGGAGGGGTAGTCGGCTACGAGCAGTACTTC.